This entry describes one T cell receptor beta chain. Its antigen is unidentified. The data were taken from a study of cytomegalovirus exposure and HLA in healthy donors. This PCR relied on a set of 60 Vbeta primers and 13 Jbeta primers. This table comes from immunoSEQ multiplex PCR, and its TCRdb copy is limited to in-frame clones, with some not included. The table includes about 150,000 clones, 82% detected once. Germline V gene lookup returns CDR1 MNHNS and CDR2 SASEGT. The CDR3 covers 16 residues. V was pared by 2 bases and J by 0 bases, with 14 bases between. Points from the study as a whole: It was taken for granted in presence/absence analyses that sequencing depth across donors was roughly uniform. Several of the most significant clusters were apparently associated with common viral pathogens in a later analysis.

Specimen: PBMCs. The TCR originated in a woman between 45 and 65 years old in good health and CMV-seropositive. V gene TRBV6-1 combines with J gene TRBJ2-7, with TRBD2 as a possible D gene (5 bases). The CDR3 DNA is TGTGCCAGCAGTGAATTAATCCCAGCGGCCTCCTACGAGCAGTACTTC. It yields the protein CASSELIPAASYEQYF.